This entry features one T cell receptor (beta chain) sequence. The antigen is undetermined. Some clones are missing from TCRdb's copy, which holds only in-frame ones; the method was immunoSEQ multiplex PCR. The table lists about 100,000 clones, 88% of them singletons. The data stem from a study of T cell responses to AZD1222 COVID-19 vaccine. Study-wide results and limits: Donor demographics were predominantly white British with a female majority; clonal diversity may be underestimated. Distributed over spike, vaccine-associated CD4 TCRs predominated at 160-218 and 743-854. Repertoire sampling happened only post peak T cell response. Increased Spike-specific TCR breadth and depth were observed after two AZD1222 doses.

CDR1 and CDR2 from the germline V gene are SGHAT and FQNNGV. CDR3 length: 17 amino acids. The J segment lost 8 bases and the V segment lost 5 bases, leaving 19 bases of the junction unmatched. The material was peripheral blood, obtained on day 0 of AZD1222 vaccination. The chain joins TRBV11-2 to TRBJ2-3; 7 bases are a match to TRBD2. The receptor was isolated from an adult in good health. CDR3 in amino acids: CASSRLPGTTFVVTQYF. For the CDR3, the DNA is TGTGCCAGCAGCCGATTACCCGGGACTACGTTCGTTGTTACGCAGTATTTT.